The source of this T cell receptor beta chain is a study of T cell responses to AZD1222 COVID-19 vaccine. Study results and caveats: Across the whole spike, CD4 TCRs peaked at regions 160-218 and 743-854. Reportedly, nearly half the spike-specific TCRs target unmutated variant regions. A rise in Spike-specific TCR breadth and depth followed two AZD1222 doses.

Clones were sequenced by immunoSEQ multiplex PCR, and TCRdb holds only the in-frame ones, with some missing. This sample has around 190,000 clones, with 80% to 90% found just once. The CDR3 sequence is 14 residues long. V gave up 3 bases and J gave up 9 bases, with 15 bases separating them. Germline V CDR1 and CDR2: DFQATT, SNEGSKA (reference sequence). As to this clone: Its antigen is not identified.

This sequence was found in an adult in good health. The rearrangement joins TRBV20-1 to TRBJ1-6; D is ambiguous. The material was peripheral blood, obtained on day 0 of AZD1222 vaccination. The CDR3 nucleotides read TGCAGTGCTAGTAGGTCGCCGATGGGTTCACCCCTCCACTTT. This encodes CSASRSPMGSPLHF.